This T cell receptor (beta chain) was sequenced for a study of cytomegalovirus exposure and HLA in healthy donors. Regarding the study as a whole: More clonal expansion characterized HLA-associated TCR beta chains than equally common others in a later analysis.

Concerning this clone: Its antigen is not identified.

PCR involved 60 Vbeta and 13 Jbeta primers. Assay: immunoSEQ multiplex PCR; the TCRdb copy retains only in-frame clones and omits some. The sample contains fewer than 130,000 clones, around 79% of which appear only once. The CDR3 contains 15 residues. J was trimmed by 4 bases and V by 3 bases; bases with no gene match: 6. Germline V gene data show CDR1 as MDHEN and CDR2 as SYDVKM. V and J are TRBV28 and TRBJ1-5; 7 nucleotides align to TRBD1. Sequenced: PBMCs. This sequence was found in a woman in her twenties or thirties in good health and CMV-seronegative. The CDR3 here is CASSFRGSLNQPQHF. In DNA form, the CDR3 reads TGTGCCAGCAGTTTCAGGGGGAGCCTAAATCAGCCCCAGCATTTT. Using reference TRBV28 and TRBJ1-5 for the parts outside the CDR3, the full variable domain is DVKVTQSSRYLVKRTGEKVFLECVQDMDHENMFWYRQDPGLGLRLIYFSYDVKMKEKGDIPEGYSVSREKKERFSLILESASTNQTSMYLCASSFRGSLNQPQHFGDGTRLSIL.